The T cell receptor beta chain described here comes from a study of shared clonotypes between healthy human individuals. Study-wide results and limits: Only blood was sampled, and tissue TCR repertoires likely differ from blood ones.

Each cell subset's genomic DNA was divided evenly among several immunoSEQ plates. Using immunoSEQ multiplex PCR, the repertoire was profiled, and TCRdb retains in-frame clones only, with some absent. The profile shows a few million clones, 90% to 95% of them singletons. In regard to this clone: Its matching antigen is unknown. The same CDR3 arises from other DNA sequences in this sample as well.

Healthy HIV-negative adults with no recent acute infections or vaccinations were recruited as donors. The sample was naive CD4+ T cells sorted from blood. This sample's subset: CD45RA+ positively selected. The origin of this receptor is a man aged 18 to 29 in good health.

As DNA, the CDR3 is TGTGCCAGCAGTGAAGGTAGCCAAGAGACCCAGTACTTC. Translation: CASSEGSQETQYF. The rearrangement links TRBV2 to TRBJ2-5; D is ambiguous. The length of the CDR3 is 13 residues. Germline CDR1 reads SNHLY; CDR2 reads FYNNEI. The V end was cut by 1 base, the J end by 1 base, with 4 bases between.